This TCR beta chain emerged from a study of blood T cell repertoires in COVID-19. On the study more broadly: Some COVID-19 samples were acute and others convalescent; all came from the United States, Italy and Spain. The cDNA or gDNA used as material had been derived from T cells, B-cell-depleted T cells, or PBMCs.

Germline values: CDR1 SGDLS, CDR2 YYNGEE. The length of the CDR3 is 15 residues. V shed 0 bases, J shed 3 bases, and the junction held 3 bases outside the gene matches. Original data processing: Cell counts per sample came from amplifying reference gene primers. Clones were read by immunoSEQ multiplex PCR, and TCRdb kept only the in-frame ones, dropping some. V, J and clone size derive from that table, while D and trimming were established from the DNA sequence. The sample records 90,000 to 120,000 clones, about 89% being singletons. J is TRBJ2-3 and V is TRBV9, with 8 bases matching TRBD2. The sequence came from a human donor in a cohort sampled during active COVID-19. The sequencing sample was made of peripheral blood. The CDR3 nucleotides read TGTGCCAGCAGCGTAGCGGGCGGGGGGACAGATACGCAGTATTTT. This codes for CASSVAGGGTDTQYF.